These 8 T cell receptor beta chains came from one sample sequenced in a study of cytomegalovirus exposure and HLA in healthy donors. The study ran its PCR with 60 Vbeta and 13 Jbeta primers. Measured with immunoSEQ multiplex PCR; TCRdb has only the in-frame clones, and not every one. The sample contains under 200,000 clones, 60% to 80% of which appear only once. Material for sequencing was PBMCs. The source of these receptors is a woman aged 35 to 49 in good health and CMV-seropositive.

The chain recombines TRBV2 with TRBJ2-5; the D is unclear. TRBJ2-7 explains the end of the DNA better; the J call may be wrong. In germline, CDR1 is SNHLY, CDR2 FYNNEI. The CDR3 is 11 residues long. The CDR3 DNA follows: TGTGCCAGCAGTCCGAACTACGAGCAGTACTTC. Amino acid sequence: CASSPNYEQYF.

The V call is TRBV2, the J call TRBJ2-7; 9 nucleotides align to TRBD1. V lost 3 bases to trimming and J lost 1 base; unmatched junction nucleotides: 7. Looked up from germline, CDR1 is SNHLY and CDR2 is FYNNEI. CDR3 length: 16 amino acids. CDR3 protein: CASSDPGQGESYEQYF. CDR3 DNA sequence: TGTGCCAGCAGTGACCCGGGACAGGGAGAATCCTACGAGCAGTACTTC.

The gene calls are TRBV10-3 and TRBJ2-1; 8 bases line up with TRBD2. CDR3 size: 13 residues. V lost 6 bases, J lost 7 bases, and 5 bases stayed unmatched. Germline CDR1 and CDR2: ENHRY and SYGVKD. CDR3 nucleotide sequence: TGTGCCATCAGCGGGACTAGTCGGAATGAGCAGTTCTTC. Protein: CAISGTSRNEQFF.

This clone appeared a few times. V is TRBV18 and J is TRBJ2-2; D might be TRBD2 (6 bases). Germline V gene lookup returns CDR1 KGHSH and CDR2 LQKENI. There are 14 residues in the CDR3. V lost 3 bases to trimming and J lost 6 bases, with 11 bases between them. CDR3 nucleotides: TGTGCCAGCTCACCCCAGGAGGGAGCCGGGGAGCTGTTTTTT. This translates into CASSPQEGAGELFF. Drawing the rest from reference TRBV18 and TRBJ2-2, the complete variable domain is NAGVMQNPRHLVRRRGQEARLRCSPMKGHSHVYWYRQLPEEGLKFMVYLQKENIIDESGMPKERFSAEFPKEGPSILRIQQVVRGDSAAYFCASSPQEGAGELFFGEGSRLTVL.

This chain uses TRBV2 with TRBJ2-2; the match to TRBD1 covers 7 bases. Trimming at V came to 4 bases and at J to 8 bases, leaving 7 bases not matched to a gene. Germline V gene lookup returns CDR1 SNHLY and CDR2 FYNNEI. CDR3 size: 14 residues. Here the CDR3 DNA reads TGTGCCAGCAGTGTGATAGGGGGCAATGGGGAGCTGTTTTTT. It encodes CASSVIGGNGELFF.

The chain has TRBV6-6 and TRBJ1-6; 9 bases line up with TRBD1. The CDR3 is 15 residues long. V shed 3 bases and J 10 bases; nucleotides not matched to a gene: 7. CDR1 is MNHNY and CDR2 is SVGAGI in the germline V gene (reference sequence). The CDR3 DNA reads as TGTGCCAGCAGTTATTCACACAGGGGGCTATCACCCCTCCACTTT. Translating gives CASSYSHRGLSPLHF.

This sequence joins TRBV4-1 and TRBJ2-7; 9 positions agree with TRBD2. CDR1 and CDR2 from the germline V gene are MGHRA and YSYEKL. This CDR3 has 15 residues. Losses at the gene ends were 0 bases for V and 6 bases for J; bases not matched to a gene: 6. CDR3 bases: TGCGCCAGCAGCCAAGAATCGGGACTAGCTGGCGAGCAGTACTTC. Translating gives CASSQESGLAGEQYF.

CDR3 region: CASSSGTSGFYEQYF. DNA for the CDR3: TGTGCCAGCAGCTCCGGGACTAGCGGGTTCTACGAGCAGTACTTC. The V and J genes are TRBV7-9 and TRBJ2-7; 12 bases map to TRBD2. Losses at the gene ends were 4 bases for V and 3 bases for J; bases not matched to a gene: 4. The germline CDR1 and CDR2 sequences are SEHNR and FQNEAQ (reference sequence). CDR3 length: 15 residues.